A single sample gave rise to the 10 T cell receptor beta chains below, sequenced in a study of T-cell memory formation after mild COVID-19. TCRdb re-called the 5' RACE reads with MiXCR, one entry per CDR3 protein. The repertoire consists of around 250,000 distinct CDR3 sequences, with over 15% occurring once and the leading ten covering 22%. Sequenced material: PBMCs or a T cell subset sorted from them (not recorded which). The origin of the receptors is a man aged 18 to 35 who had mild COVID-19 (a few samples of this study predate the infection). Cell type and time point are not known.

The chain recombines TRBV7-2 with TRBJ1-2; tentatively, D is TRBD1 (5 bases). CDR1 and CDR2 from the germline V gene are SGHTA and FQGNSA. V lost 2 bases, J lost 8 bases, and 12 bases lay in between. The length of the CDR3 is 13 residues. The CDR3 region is CASSLTGLWGYTF. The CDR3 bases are TGTGCCAGCAGCTTAACGGGGCTCTGGGGCTACACCTTC.

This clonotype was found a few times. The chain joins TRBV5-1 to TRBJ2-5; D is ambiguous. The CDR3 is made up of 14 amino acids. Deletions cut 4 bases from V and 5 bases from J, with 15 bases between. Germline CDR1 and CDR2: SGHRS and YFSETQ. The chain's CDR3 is CASSPKDGIETQYF. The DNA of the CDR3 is TGCGCCAGCAGCCCGAAGGATGGGATTGAGACCCAGTACTTC.

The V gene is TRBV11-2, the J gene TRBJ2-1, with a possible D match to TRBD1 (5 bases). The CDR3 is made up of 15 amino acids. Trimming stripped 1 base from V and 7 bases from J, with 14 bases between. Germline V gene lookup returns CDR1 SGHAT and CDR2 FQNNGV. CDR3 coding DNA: TGTGCCAGCAGCTTAGGGGCAGGGTATGGGAATGAGCAGTTCTTC. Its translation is CASSLGAGYGNEQFF. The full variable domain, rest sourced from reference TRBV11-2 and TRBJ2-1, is EAGVAQSPRYKIIEKRQSVAFWCNPISGHATLYWYQQILGQGPKLLIQFQNNGVVDDSQLPKDRFSAERLKGVDSTLKIQPAKLEDSAVYLCASSLGAGYGNEQFFGPGTRLTVL.

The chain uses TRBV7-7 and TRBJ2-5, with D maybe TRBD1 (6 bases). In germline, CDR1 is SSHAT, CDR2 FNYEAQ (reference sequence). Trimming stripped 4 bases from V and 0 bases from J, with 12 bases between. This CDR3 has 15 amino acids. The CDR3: CASSSAGTYQETQYF. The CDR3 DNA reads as TGTGCCAGCAGCTCCGCCGGGACATACCAAGAGACCCAGTACTTC.

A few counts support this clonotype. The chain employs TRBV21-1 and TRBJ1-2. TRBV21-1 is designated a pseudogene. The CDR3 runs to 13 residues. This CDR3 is CASSGSGGGGYTF. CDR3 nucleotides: TGTGCCAGCAGCGGAAGCGGTGGCGGTGGCTACACCTTC.

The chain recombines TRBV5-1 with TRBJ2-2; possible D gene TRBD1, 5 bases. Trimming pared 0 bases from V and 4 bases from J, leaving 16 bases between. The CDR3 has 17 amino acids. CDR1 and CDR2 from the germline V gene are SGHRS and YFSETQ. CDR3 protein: CASSLAEQVWGTGELFF. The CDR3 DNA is TGCGCCAGCAGCTTGGCCGAACAGGTGTGGGGCACCGGGGAGCTGTTTTTT. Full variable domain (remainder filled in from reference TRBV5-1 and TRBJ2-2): KAGVTQTPRYLIKTRGQQVTLSCSPISGHRSVSWYQQTPGQGLQFLFEYFSETQRNKGNFPGRFSGRQFSNSRSEMNVSTLELGDSALYLCASSLAEQVWGTGELFFGEGSRLTVL.

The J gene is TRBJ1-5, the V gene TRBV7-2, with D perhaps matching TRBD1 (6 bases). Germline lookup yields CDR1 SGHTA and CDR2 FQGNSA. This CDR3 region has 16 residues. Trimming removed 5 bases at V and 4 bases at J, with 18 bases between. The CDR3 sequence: CASSTRTAGWNQPQHF. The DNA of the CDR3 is TGTGCCAGCAGCACCCGGACAGCGGGCTGGAATCAGCCCCAGCATTTT.

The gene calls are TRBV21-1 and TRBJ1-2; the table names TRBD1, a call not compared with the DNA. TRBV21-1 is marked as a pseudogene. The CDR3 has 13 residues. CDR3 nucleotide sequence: TGTGCCAGCAGCAAAGAGGGCTGTCCTGGCTACACCTTC. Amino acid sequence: CASSKEGCPGYTF.

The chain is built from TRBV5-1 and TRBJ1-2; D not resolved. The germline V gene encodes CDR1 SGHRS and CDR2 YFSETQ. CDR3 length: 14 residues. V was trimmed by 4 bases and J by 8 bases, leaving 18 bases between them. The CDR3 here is CASSPPGGPGGYTF. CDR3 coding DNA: TGCGCCAGCAGCCCACCAGGCGGGCCAGGCGGCTACACCTTC.

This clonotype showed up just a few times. This CDR3 reads CASSPAQGILGTEAFF. In DNA form, the CDR3 reads TGTGCCAGCTCACCTGCACAGGGCATTTTGGGCACTGAAGCTTTCTTT. This sequence joins TRBV18 and TRBJ1-1; the D gene is possibly TRBD1 (6 bases). There are 16 residues in the CDR3. Germline-derived CDR1 and CDR2 are KGHSH and LQKENI. Trimming shortened V by 3 bases and J by 4 bases, and 18 bases separated the two germline ends.